This T cell receptor (beta chain) stems from a study of untreated major depressive disorder. The study's findings and limits: CD4+ T cells from depressed patients used TRBV05-01 (Vbeta 5.1) more often than controls. The small study sample limits how generally findings apply.

This CDR3 is built from 14 residues. The germline V gene has CDR1 GTSNPN and CDR2 SVGIG (reference sequence). V was pared by 0 bases and J by 6 bases, with 12 bases between. Every depressed patient was matched in pairs with a non-depressed control on sex, age, current smoking status and body mass index. Participants were all of European descent. Roughly 30 ml of blood was drawn into EDTA tubes. The protocol was immunoSEQ multiplex PCR, while the TCRdb copy is restricted to in-frame clones and leaves out a portion. The table has around 13,000 clones, 80% to 95% seen once. Only one count was recorded for this clone. Antigen specificity is unknown.

The genes are TRBV30 and TRBJ1-5, with D tentatively TRBD1 (6 bases). The source is a man aged 25 to 40 with major depressive disorder. The specimen was CD4+ T cells from PBMCs. The CDR3 loop reads CAWSVGAWSQPQHF. The CDR3 DNA reads TGTGCCTGGAGTGTGGGGGCCTGGAGTCAGCCCCAGCATTTT.